The clone carrying this TCR beta chain has only a few counts. What it recognizes is unknown. V lost 2 bases and J lost 1, with 8 bases in between. The germline V gene has CDR1 SGHVS and CDR2 FNYEAQ. The CDR3 has 14 amino acids. The sample originates from a study of T cell repertoires in cytomegalovirus infection. Study context: Used in the study were CMV epitopes, some recently identified and HLA-C-restricted, others well-studied and HLA-B-restricted. Signatures in public TCR beta sequences pointed to both CMV infection and matching HLA type. Findings and caveats of the study: Cumulative frequency (of public TCR beta family members) identified carriers of CMV plus the relevant HLA.

TCRdb analysed the reads with MiXCR anew, one entry per CDR3 protein. The data contain 80,000 or so distinct CDR3 sequences, 20% to 30% of them seen just once; the ten biggest clones take up 50%. The source material was CD8+ T cells from cultured PBMCs, sampled from culture after CMV antigen stimulation. This TCR was sampled from a human donor in good health (CMV status not recorded). Some clones in this sample may be carry-over from other donors' samples. The rearrangement joins TRBV7-6 to TRBJ1-1; D is ambiguous. CDR3 protein: CASSLMGSNTEAFF. CDR3 coding DNA: TGTGCCAGCAGCTTAATGGGCTCGAACACTGAAGCTTTCTTT.